Many counts were recorded for the clone carrying this TCR beta chain. Its antigen is not identified. The DNA ends 3 residues before the CDR3 does, and the rest of the CDR3 is filled in from the germline J gene. This sample was included in a study of T cell clonality in common variable immunodeficiency. Libraries were prepared by immunoSEQ multiplex PCR; TCRdb keeps only in-frame clonotypes and omits some of them. The sample presents tens of thousands of clones, none singletons. Per germline, CDR1 LNHDA and CDR2 SQIVND (reference sequence). This CDR3 region has 14 residues. J lost 7 bases, V lost 5 bases, and 7 bases had no gene match. Notes on the study in general: The cause of increased CVID clonality remains unclear without subpopulation sequencing. CVID subjects had higher TCRbeta clonality than healthy controls, most marked in about a third.

Source material: peripheral blood mononuclear cells. The TCR was taken from a person aged 18-69 years in good health. This rearrangement joins TRBV19 to TRBJ2-1; 8 bases are a match to TRBD1. The DNA read from the CDR3 is TGTGCCAGTAGTCCGCGACAGGGGAGGAATGAG. It codes for CASSPRQGRNE. The full CDR3 protein is CASSPRQGRNEQFF.